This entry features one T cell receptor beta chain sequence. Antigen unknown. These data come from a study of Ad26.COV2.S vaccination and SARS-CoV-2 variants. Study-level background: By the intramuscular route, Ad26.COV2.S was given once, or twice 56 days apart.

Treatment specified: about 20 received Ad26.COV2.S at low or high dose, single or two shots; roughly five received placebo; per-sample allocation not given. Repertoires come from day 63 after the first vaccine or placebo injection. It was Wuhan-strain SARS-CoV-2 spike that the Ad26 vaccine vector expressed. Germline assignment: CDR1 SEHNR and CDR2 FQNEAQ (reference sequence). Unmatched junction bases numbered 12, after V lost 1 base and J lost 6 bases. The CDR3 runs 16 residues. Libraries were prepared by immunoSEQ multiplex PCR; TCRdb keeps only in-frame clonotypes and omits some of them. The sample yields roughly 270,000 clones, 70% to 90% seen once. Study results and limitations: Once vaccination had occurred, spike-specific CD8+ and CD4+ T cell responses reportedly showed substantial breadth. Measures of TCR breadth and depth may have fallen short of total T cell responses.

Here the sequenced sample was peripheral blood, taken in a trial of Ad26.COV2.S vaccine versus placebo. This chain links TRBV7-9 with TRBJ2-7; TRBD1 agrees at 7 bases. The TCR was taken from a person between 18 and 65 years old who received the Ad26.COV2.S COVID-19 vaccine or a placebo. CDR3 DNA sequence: TGTGCCAGCAGCTTAGGACAGGGTACGGGATACGGCGAGCAGTACTTC. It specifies CASSLGQGTGYGEQYF.